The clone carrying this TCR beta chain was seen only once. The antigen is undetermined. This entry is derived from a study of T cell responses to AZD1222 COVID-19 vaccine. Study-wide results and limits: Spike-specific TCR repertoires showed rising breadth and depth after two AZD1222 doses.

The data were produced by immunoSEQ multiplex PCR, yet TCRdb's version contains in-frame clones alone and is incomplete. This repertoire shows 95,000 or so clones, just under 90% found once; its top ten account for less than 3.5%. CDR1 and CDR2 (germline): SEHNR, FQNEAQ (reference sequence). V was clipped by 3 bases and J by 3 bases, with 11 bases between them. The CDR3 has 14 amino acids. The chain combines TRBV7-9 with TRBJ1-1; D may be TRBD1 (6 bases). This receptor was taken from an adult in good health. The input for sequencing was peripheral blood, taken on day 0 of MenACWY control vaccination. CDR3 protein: CASSFGGLDTEAFF. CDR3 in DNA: TGTGCCAGCAGCTTCGGGGGGCTCGACACTGAAGCTTTCTTT.